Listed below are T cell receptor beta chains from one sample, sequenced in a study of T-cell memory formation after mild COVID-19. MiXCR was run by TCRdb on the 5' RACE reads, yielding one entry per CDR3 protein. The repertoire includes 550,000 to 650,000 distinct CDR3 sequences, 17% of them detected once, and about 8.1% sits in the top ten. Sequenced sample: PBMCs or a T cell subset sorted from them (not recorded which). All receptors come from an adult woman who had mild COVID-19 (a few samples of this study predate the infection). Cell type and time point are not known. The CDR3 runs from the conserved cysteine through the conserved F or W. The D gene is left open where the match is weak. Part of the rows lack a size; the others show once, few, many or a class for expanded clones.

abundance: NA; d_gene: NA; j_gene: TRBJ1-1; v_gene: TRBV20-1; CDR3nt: TGCAGTGCCCCCCTGCAAGGCCGGGGAACTGAAGCTTTCTTT; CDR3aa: CSAPLQGRGTEAFF
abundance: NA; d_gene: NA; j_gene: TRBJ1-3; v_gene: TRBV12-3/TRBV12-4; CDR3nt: TGTGCCAGCAGTTTGACCGAAGTATCTGGAAACACCATATATTTT; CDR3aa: CASSLTEVSGNTIYF
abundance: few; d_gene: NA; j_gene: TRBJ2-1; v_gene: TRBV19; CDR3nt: TGTGCCAGTAGTATAGGGGGCAACCAGTTCTTC; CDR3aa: CASSIGGNQFF
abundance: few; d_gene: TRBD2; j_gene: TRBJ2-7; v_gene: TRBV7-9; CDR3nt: TGTGCCAGCAGCTTACCTAGCGGGAGGTCCTCCTACGAGCAGTACTTC; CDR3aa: CASSLPSGRSSYEQYF
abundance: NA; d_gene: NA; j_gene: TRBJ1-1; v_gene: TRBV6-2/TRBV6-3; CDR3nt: TGTGCCAGCAGTGGGGGGTTTGGCACTGAAGCTTTCTTT; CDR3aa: CASSGGFGTEAFF
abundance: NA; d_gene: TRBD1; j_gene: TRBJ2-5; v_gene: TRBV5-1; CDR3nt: TGCGCCAGCAGCTTCGGACAGGGGTTTGAGACCCAGTACTTC; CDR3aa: CASSFGQGFETQYF
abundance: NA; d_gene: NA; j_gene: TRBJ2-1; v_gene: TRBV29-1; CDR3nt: TGCAGCGTTGCCAGCCGCTCCTACAATGAGCAGTTCTTC; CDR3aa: CSVASRSYNEQFF
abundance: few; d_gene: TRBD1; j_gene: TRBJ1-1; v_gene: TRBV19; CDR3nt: TGTGCCAGTACCCCCAGGGGACAGGGGTACGAAGAAGCTTTCTTT; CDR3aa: CASTPRGQGYEEAFF
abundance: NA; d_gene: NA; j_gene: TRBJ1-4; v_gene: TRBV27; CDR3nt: TGTGCCAGCAGTCGTTCAACGGGGATTGAAAAACTGTTTTTT; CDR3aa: CASSRSTGIEKLFF
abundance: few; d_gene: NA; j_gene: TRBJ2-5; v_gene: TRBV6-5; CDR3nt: TGTGCCCCAGCGAGGGAGACCCAGTACTTC; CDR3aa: CAPARETQYF
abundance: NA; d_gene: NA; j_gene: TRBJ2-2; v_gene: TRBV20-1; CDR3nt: TGCAGTGCGGTCCTCGATAACACCGGGGAGCTGTTTTTT; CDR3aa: CSAVLDNTGELFF
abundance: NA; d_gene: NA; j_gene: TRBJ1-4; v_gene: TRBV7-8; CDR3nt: TGTGCCAGCAGCCCTGTCAGGGTCGGTGAAAAACTGTTTTTT; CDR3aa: CASSPVRVGEKLFF
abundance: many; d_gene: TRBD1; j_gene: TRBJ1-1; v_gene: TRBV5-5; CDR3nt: TGTGCCAGCAGCTGGAGACAGGGGGGGACTGAAGCTTTCTTT; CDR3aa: CASSWRQGGTEAFF
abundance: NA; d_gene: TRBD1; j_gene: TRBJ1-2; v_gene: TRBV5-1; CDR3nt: TGCGCCAGCAGAACGGCAGGGGGCGATTCTAACTATGGCTACACCTTC; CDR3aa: CASRTAGGDSNYGYTF
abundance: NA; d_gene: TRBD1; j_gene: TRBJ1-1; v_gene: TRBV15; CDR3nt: TGTGCCACCAGCAGATCCCGGGACAGGGGATCTGAAGCTTTCTTT; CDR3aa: CATSRSRDRGSEAFF
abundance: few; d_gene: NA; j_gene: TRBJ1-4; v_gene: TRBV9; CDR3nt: TGTGCCAGCAGCGTAGGCCCAGGGTCTGGAGAAAAACTGTTTTTT; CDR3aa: CASSVGPGSGEKLFF
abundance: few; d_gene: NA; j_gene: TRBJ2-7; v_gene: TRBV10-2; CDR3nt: TGCGCCAGCAGGGACAGCCCCTACGAGCAGTACTTC; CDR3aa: CASRDSPYEQYF
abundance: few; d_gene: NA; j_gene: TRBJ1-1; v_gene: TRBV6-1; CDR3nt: TGTGCCAGCAGTGAAATAAAGGACACTGAAGCTTTCTTT; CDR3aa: CASSEIKDTEAFF
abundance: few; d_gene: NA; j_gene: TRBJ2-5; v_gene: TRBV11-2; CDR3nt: TGTGCCAGCAGCTTAGGGGGGCACCTCCAAGAGACCCAGTACTTC; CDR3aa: CASSLGGHLQETQYF
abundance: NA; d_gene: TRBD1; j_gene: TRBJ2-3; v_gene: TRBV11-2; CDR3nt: TGTGCCAGCAGCTTTTGGTCTTTGCTGTACAACACAGGGGGCTACACAGATACGCAGTATTTT; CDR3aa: CASSFWSLLYNTGGYTDTQYF
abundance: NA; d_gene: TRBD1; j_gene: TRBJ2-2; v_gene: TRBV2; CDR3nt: TGTGCCAGCAGATTTAGGGACAGGGCAAACACCGGGGAGCTGTTTTTT; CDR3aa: CASRFRDRANTGELFF
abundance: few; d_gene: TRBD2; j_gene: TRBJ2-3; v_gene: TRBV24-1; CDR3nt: TGTGCCACCAGTGAACTTACTAGCGGCCCCTCAACAGATACGCAGTATTTT; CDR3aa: CATSELTSGPSTDTQYF
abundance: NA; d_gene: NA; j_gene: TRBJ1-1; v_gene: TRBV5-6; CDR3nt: TGTGCCAGCAGCTCCCGGGACAAGACGGGTAAAGCTTTCTTT; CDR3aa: CASSSRDKTGKAFF
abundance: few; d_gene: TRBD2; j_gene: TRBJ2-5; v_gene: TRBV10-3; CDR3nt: TGTGCCTCAAGACTAGCGGGGGCCAAAGAGACCCAGTACTTC; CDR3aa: CASRLAGAKETQYF
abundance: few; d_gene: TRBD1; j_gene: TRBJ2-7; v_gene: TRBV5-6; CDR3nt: TGTGCCAGCAGCTTGGGGTCGACAGGGGTCGAGCAGTACTTC; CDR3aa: CASSLGSTGVEQYF
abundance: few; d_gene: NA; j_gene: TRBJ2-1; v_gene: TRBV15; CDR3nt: TGTGCCACCAGCAGACCCCCGCGTCTAGCCGGCTACAATGAGCAGTTCTTC; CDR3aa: CATSRPPRLAGYNEQFF
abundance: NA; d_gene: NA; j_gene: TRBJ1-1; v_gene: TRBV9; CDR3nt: TGTGCCAGCAGCGCGGACGTGGACACTGAAGCTTTCTTT; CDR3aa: CASSADVDTEAFF
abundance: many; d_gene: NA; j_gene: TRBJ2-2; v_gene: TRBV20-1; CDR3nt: TGCAGTGCTAGGGGTATTGGGGGCAAAGCCGGGGAGCTGTTTTTT; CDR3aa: CSARGIGGKAGELFF
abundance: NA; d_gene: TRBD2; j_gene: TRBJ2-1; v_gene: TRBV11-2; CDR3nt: TGTGCCAGCAGCTTCCTAGGACTAGCGGGAGACAATGAGCAGTTCTTC; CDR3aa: CASSFLGLAGDNEQFF
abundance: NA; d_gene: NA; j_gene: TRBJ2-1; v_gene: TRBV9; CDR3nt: TGTGCCAGCAGCGTAGGCTATGAGCAGTTCTTC; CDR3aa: CASSVGYEQFF
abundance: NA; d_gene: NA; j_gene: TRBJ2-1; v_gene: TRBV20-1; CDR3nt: TGCAGTGCTGGAAGCGGAAGCTCCTACAATGAGCAGTTCTTC; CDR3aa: CSAGSGSSYNEQFF
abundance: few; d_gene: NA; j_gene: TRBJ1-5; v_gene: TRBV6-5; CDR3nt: TGTGCCAGCAGTTACTCGAATCGGGATCAGCCCCAGCATTTT; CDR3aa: CASSYSNRDQPQHF
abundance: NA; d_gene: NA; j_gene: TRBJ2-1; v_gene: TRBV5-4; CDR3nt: TGTGCCAGCAGCTTGAGGGCAGGGCTCTCCTACAATGAGCAGTTCTTC; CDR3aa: CASSLRAGLSYNEQFF